This TCR beta chain came from a study of cytomegalovirus exposure and HLA in healthy donors. Study-wide findings and caveats: There were around 160 TCR beta chains listed as cytomegalovirus-associated. Rare TCR sequences predominated, though certain public TCRs were found in many donors.

Regarding this clone: As yet, its antigen is unknown.

Here immunoSEQ multiplex PCR was the method, and the copy in TCRdb shows in-frame clones only, minus some. Of 35,000 to 50,000 clones listed, approximately 93% are singletons. Trimming cost V 10 bases and J 6 bases, with 24 bases left between them. Looked up from germline, CDR1 is ENHRY and CDR2 is SYGVKD. The CDR3 consists of 15 residues. Sequencing was carried out using PBMCs. This sequence was found in a woman aged 18-35 years in good health and CMV-seronegative. The genes are TRBV10-3 and TRBJ1-1, with a weak D call TRBD1 (6 bases). The CDR3 nucleotides read TGTGCCACCGGAGAAACTACGGGGGGCACCGCTGAAGCTTTCTTT. Protein: CATGETTGGTAEAFF.